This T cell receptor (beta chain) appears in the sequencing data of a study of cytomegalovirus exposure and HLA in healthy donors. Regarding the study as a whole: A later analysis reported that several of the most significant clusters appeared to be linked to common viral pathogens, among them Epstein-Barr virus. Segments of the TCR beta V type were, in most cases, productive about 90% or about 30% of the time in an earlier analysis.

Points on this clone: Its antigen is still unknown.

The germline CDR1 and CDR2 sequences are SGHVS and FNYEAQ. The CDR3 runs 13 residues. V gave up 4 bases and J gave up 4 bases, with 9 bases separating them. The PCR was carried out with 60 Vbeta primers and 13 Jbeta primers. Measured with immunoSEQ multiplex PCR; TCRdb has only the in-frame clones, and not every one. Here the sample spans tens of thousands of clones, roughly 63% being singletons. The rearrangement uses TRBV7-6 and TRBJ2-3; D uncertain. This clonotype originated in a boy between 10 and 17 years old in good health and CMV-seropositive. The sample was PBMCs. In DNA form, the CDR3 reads TGTGCCAGCAGCTCCGGGTGGCCAGATACGCAGTATTTT. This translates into CASSSGWPDTQYF.